Shown below are 30 T cell receptor beta chains from a single sample sequenced in a study of cytomegalovirus exposure and HLA in healthy donors. The PCR contained 60 Vbeta and 13 Jbeta primers. The data were produced by immunoSEQ multiplex PCR, yet TCRdb's version contains in-frame clones alone and is incomplete. The sample has 130,000 to 150,000 clones, more than 75% seen once. Input material: PBMCs. Receptors originate from a male donor in good health and CMV-seronegative.

This clone was found a few times. V gene TRBV30 combines with J gene TRBJ2-2, with D possibly matching TRBD1 (6 bases). The CDR3 contains 15 residues. Trimming cost V 0 bases and J 4 bases, with 12 bases left between them. Germline loops: CDR1 GTSNPN, CDR2 SVGIG (reference sequence). In nucleotides, the CDR3 is TGTGCCTGGAGTGTACGCAGGGGATTCACCGGGGAGCTGTTTTTT. Encoded protein: CAWSVRRGFTGELFF.

The chain combines TRBV30 with TRBJ2-1; 8 bases are shared with TRBD1. Germline V gene lookup returns CDR1 GTSNPN and CDR2 SVGIG (reference sequence). The CDR3 runs to 14 residues. J gave up 6 bases and V 0 bases, and 4 bases lay outside the gene matches. CDR3 amino acids: CAWSVRQGANEQFF. DNA of the CDR3: TGTGCCTGGAGTGTAAGGCAGGGGGCCAATGAGCAGTTCTTC.

The table lists this clone with a count of one. The chain joins TRBV9 to TRBJ2-2; 10 bases are shared with TRBD1. The germline CDR1 and CDR2 sequences are SGDLS and YYNGEE. The ends lost 2 bases at V and 5 bases at J; junction bases unmatched: 9. CDR3 size: 17 residues. CDR3 sequence: CASSVGGGQGGTGELFF. In DNA form, the CDR3 reads TGTGCCAGCAGCGTTGGGGGAGGACAGGGGGGGACCGGGGAGCTGTTTTTT.

This chain links TRBV28 with TRBJ2-5; tentatively, D is TRBD2 (6 bases). This CDR3 is 14 amino acids long. The V end was cut by 5 bases, the J end by 3 bases, with 13 bases between. Germline V gene lookup returns CDR1 MDHEN and CDR2 SYDVKM. CDR3 protein: CASSHLGGEETQYF. The CDR3 coding sequence is TGTGCCAGCAGTCACCTGGGCGGGGAAGAGACCCAGTACTTC.

This sequence joins TRBV6-6 and TRBJ1-4; a weak D match, TRBD1 (5 bases). V lost 2 bases, J lost 8 bases, and 12 bases lay in between. CDR3 length equals 14 residues. Germline CDR1 and CDR2: MNHNY and SVGAGI (reference sequence). CDR3 region: CASSYNAGLEKLFF. CDR3 nucleotide sequence: TGTGCCAGCAGTTACAACGCAGGGTTAGAAAAACTGTTTTTT.

The rearrangement joins TRBV5-6 to TRBJ2-3; the D gene is possibly TRBD1 (6 bases). The germline V gene encodes CDR1 SGHDT and CDR2 YYEEEE. This CDR3 has 14 residues. The V end lost 3 bases, the J end lost 2 bases, and 10 bases lay between the germline ends. The CDR3 here is CASSYGTYTDTQYF. CDR3 in DNA: TGTGCCAGCAGCTACGGGACATACACAGATACGCAGTATTTT.

V usage is TRBV7-8 and J usage is TRBJ1-2, with no clear D. This CDR3 is 13 amino acids long. The V end lost 2 bases, the J end lost 7 bases, and 11 bases lay between the germline ends. From germline, CDR1 is SGHVS and CDR2 FQNEAQ. For the CDR3, the DNA is TGTGCCAGCAGCTTATTTTCGGCGGGTGGCTACACCTTC. Amino acid sequence: CASSLFSAGGYTF.

The rearrangement uses TRBV29-1 and TRBJ2-1; weak D call: TRBD2 (6 bases). This CDR3 spans 14 amino acids. CDR1 is SQVTM and CDR2 is ANQGSEA in the germline V gene. Trimming removed 6 bases at V and 8 bases at J, with 20 bases between. The CDR3 loop reads CSVLGGNLADEQFF. CDR3 bases: TGCAGCGTCCTCGGGGGTAATTTGGCGGATGAGCAGTTCTTC.

The chain joins TRBV10-3 to TRBJ1-2, with D unresolved. The CDR3 covers 16 residues. Germline lookup yields CDR1 ENHRY and CDR2 SYGVKD. V was pared by 0 bases and J by 7 bases, with 18 bases between. The CDR3 DNA sequence: TGTGCCATCAGTGAGTCGTTACTAAAGCCCCAACGTGGCTACACCTTC. Protein sequence: CAISESLLKPQRGYTF.

The chain carries TRBV10-2 and TRBJ1-4; tentative D call: TRBD1 (6 bases). This CDR3 is built from 14 residues. Germline loops: CDR1 WSHSY, CDR2 SAAADI. V lost 4 bases and J lost 8, with 14 bases in between. CDR3 coding DNA: TGCGCCAGCAGTGTTAGTGGGGGCGAGGAAAAACTGTTTTTT. Protein product: CASSVSGGEEKLFF.

The genes are TRBV13 and TRBJ2-5; 12 positions match TRBD2. The better agreement between TRBJ2-7 and the DNA end casts doubt on the J call. CDR1 is PRHDT and CDR2 is FYEKMQ in the germline V gene (reference sequence). CDR3 length equals 15 residues. The CDR3, as DNA: TGTGCCAGCAGCTTCTCTAGCGGGGGGGCCTACGAGCAGTACTTC. It translates to CASSFSSGGAYEQYF.

The chain has TRBV9 and TRBJ2-1; no reliable D call. Germline V gene sequence: CDR1 SGDLS, CDR2 YYNGEE. Trimming took off 3 bases at V and 10 bases at J, with 20 bases between the two ends. The CDR3 loop spans 15 amino acids. CDR3 residues: CASSASLVRRYEQFF. The CDR3 coding sequence is TGTGCCAGCAGCGCCTCGCTAGTAAGAAGGTACGAGCAGTTCTTC.

As for this clone: At one of its ends the junction is not consistent with the germline gene, which may arise from a read error. This same CDR3 is encoded by further DNA sequences in the sample. The chain uses TRBV5-5 and TRBJ2-7; the D gene is possibly TRBD1 (6 bases). Germline CDR1 and CDR2: SGHKS and YYEKEE (reference sequence). The CDR3 totals 16 residues. The CDR3: CASSSNQGSSTDEQYF. The CDR3 DNA is TGCGCCAGCAGCTCCAATCAGGGGTCATCTACTGACGAGCAGTACTTC.

The chain combines TRBV5-4 with TRBJ1-2; 10 bases align to TRBD1. The CDR3 covers 16 residues. CDR1 and CDR2 from the germline V gene are SGHNT and YYREEE (reference sequence). Unmatched junction bases numbered 13, after V lost 4 bases and J lost 7 bases. CDR3 sequence (DNA): TGTGCCAGCAGCCCATACTTGGGACAGGGGATACCTGGCTACACCTTC. Protein: CASSPYLGQGIPGYTF.

This rearrangement joins TRBV11-2 to TRBJ1-3; no reliable D call. The CDR3 spans 15 residues. The germline V gene encodes CDR1 SGHAT and CDR2 FQNNGV. Trimming cost V 3 bases and J 2 bases, with 11 bases left between them. The CDR3 bases are TGTGCCAGCAGCTTGGAAAGAGGGACTGGAAACACCATATATTTT. This codes for CASSLERGTGNTIYF. The variable domain in full, with the rest retrieved from reference TRBV11-2 and TRBJ1-3, is EAGVAQSPRYKIIEKRQSVAFWCNPISGHATLYWYQQILGQGPKLLIQFQNNGVVDDSQLPKDRFSAERLKGVDSTLKIQPAKLEDSAVYLCASSLERGTGNTIYFGEGSWLTVV.

V gene TRBV2 combines with J gene TRBJ2-1, with D unclear. The CDR3 is made up of 12 amino acids. V gave up 2 bases and J gave up 9 bases, with 8 bases separating them. The germline gives CDR1 SNHLY, CDR2 FYNNEI. The CDR3 DNA sequence: TGTGCCAGCAGTGAATCGAGTGGTGAGCAGTTCTTC. Encoded protein: CASSESSGEQFF.

The V and J genes are TRBV2 and TRBJ1-1; D may be TRBD1 (5 bases). V lost 6 bases and J lost 2, with 13 bases in between. The CDR3 spans 14 residues. Germline values: CDR1 SNHLY, CDR2 FYNNEI. For the CDR3, the DNA is TGTGCCAGCAGCCGGACACGGATAAACACTGAAGCTTTCTTT. Translating gives CASSRTRINTEAFF.

The V call is TRBV11-2, the J call TRBJ1-1, with D unclear. The V end was cut by 3 bases, the J end by 1 base, with 6 bases between. The length of the CDR3 is 13 residues. From germline, CDR1 is SGHAT and CDR2 FQNNGV. The chain's CDR3 is CASSFRQNTEAFF. In DNA, the CDR3 is TGTGCCAGCAGCTTTCGACAGAACACTGAAGCTTTCTTT.

This clone was observed a few times. This chain joins TRBV6-5 and TRBJ2-7; D call uncertain. This CDR3 region has 14 residues. Germline CDR1 is MNHEY and CDR2 is SVGAGI. Trimming removed 0 bases from V and 0 bases from J, with 6 bases in between. The CDR3 coding sequence is TGTGCCAGCAGTTACTCGAGAGTCTCCTACGAGCAGTACTTC. This gives the protein CASSYSRVSYEQYF.

V and J are TRBV4-2 and TRBJ1-4; D unresolved. V was clipped by 3 bases and J by 0 bases, with 23 bases between them. Per the germline V gene, CDR1 is LGHNA and CDR2 is YNFKEQ. The CDR3 contains 20 residues. In DNA form, the CDR3 reads TGTGCCAGCAGCCAGGTATTATCGGCGGTGGGTCTTGCAACTAATGAAAAACTGTTTTTT. Protein product: CASSQVLSAVGLATNEKLFF.

As for this clone: At one boundary the junction diverges from the germline segment, which might be a read error. Distinct nucleotide sequences in the sample also encode this CDR3. The V gene is TRBV6-1, the J gene TRBJ2-7; TRBD2 agrees at 7 bases. Germline V CDR1 and CDR2: MNHNS, SASEGT. The CDR3 is 16 amino acids. The CDR3 bases are TGCGCCAGCAGTGGAGGGTGGGCTAGCGGCTTTTACGAGCAGTACTTC. Protein: CASSGGWASGFYEQYF.

The rearrangement uses TRBV5-1 and TRBJ2-2; D not resolved. V was clipped by 4 bases and J by 4 bases, with 11 bases between them. The V gene's germline CDR1 is SGHRS and CDR2 YFSETQ. The length of the CDR3 is 14 residues. CDR3 nucleotides: TGCGCCAGCAGCCCCACTGCTTTCACCGGGGAGCTGTTTTTT. It specifies CASSPTAFTGELFF.

The J gene is TRBJ2-1, the V gene TRBV7-9; 8 nucleotides line up with TRBD2. V shed 7 bases, J shed 6 bases, and the junction held 8 bases outside the gene matches. The CDR3 totals 14 residues. Germline V gene sequence: CDR1 SEHNR, CDR2 FQNEAQ (reference sequence). Here the CDR3 reads CASTISGGINEQFF. For the CDR3, the DNA is TGTGCCAGCACCATATCGGGAGGGATCAATGAGCAGTTCTTC.

The chain couples TRBV30 to TRBJ1-2, with D tentatively TRBD1 (6 bases). Trimming took off 4 bases at V and 12 bases at J, with 24 bases between the two ends. CDR3 length: 14 amino acids. Germline lookup yields CDR1 GTSNPN and CDR2 SVGIG (reference sequence). CDR3 amino acids: CAWKIQARGLGHTF. The CDR3 DNA sequence: TGTGCCTGGAAAATTCAGGCCAGGGGTTTAGGGCACACCTTC.

J is TRBJ1-2 and V is TRBV7-8; maybe TRBD1 (5 bases). The CDR3 covers 14 residues. V lost 5 bases, J lost 3 bases, and 13 bases lay in between. Germline CDR1 and CDR2: SGHVS and FQNEAQ. The CDR3 DNA follows: TGTGCCAGCAGCCGACGGGGGGTGGACTATGGCTACACCTTC. Amino acid sequence: CASSRRGVDYGYTF.

The chain couples TRBV5-5 to TRBJ1-6, with D possibly being TRBD1 (5 bases). The ends were cut back, 0 bases at V and 8 bases at J, with 9 bases in the middle. Looked up from germline, CDR1 is SGHKS and CDR2 is YYEKEE (reference sequence). CDR3 length equals 14 residues. CDR3 in amino acids: CASSLEGDYSPLHF. The CDR3 bases are TGTGCCAGCAGCTTGGAAGGGGACTATTCACCCCTCCACTTT.

This clone turned up a few times. The V and J genes are TRBV2 and TRBJ1-2; 8 bases are shared with TRBD1. Germline values: CDR1 SNHLY, CDR2 FYNNEI. There are 15 residues in the CDR3. J was trimmed by 2 bases and V by 4 bases; bases with no gene match: 6. CDR3 in DNA: TGTGCCAGCAGTGGTCCCGGACAGGGAAACTATGGCTACACCTTC. Translating gives CASSGPGQGNYGYTF.

This clone was picked up a small number of times. V gene TRBV30 combines with J gene TRBJ2-7, with D possibly being TRBD1 (6 bases). Germline CDR1 GTSNPN, CDR2 SVGIG (reference sequence). V gave up 2 bases and J gave up 9 bases, with 23 bases separating them. The CDR3 has 15 residues. The CDR3 DNA follows: TGTGCCTGGAGTCCGTATGGGACACCCCAGCTAGGGCAGTACTTC. It translates to CAWSPYGTPQLGQYF.

The chain recombines TRBV27 with TRBJ2-3, with D tentatively TRBD2 (5 bases). Germline assignment: CDR1 MNHEY and CDR2 SMNVEV (reference sequence). This CDR3 has 14 amino acids. V lost 5 bases, J lost 0 bases, and 9 bases lay in between. As DNA, the CDR3 is TGTGCCAGCAGTCCGTGGACTAGCACAGATACGCAGTATTTT. This sequence encodes CASSPWTSTDTQYF.

The chain combines TRBV19 with TRBJ2-7, with D tentatively TRBD1 (6 bases). Germline V gene sequence: CDR1 LNHDA, CDR2 SQIVND (reference sequence). The V gene lost 4 bases and the J gene lost 5 bases, with 12 bases spanning the gap. This CDR3 region has 13 residues. For the CDR3, the DNA is TGTGCCAGTAGTAGGGGCAGGGACAACGAGCAGTACTTC. Protein sequence: CASSRGRDNEQYF.